The T cell receptor (beta chain) under discussion was sequenced for a study of early T cells in non-severe SARS-CoV-2 infection. In the library, individual cDNA molecules carried attached unique molecular identifiers. TCRdb recomputed calls from the 5' RACE reads with MiXCR, one row per CDR3 protein. There are approximately 88,000 distinct CDR3 sequences in the sample; roughly 15% occur only once, and around 1.5% lies in the top ten. Germline loops: CDR1 SGHRS, CDR2 YFSETQ. Trimming took 0 bases from V and 5 from J; bases not matched to a gene: 5. This CDR3 contains 14 residues. Sequenced: whole blood. The clonotype comes from an adult who was a healthcare worker with PCR-confirmed SARS-CoV-2 infection or an uninfected control (not recorded which). This chain uses TRBV5-1 with TRBJ2-7; 7 bases are shared with TRBD2. In nucleotides, the CDR3 is TGCGCCAGCAGCTTGGAACGGGGGGTGCACGAGCAGTACTTC. The encoded protein is CASSLERGVHEQYF.